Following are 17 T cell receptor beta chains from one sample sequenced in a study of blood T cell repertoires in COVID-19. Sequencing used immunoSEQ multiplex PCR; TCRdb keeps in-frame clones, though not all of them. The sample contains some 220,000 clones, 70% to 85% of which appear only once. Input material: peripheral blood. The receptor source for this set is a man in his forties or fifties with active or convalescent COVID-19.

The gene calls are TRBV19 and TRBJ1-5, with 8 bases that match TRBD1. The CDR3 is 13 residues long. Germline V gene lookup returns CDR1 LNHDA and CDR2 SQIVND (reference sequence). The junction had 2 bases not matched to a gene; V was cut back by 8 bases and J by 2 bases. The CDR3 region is CASGTGGNQPQHF. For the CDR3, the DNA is TGTGCCAGTGGGACAGGAGGCAATCAGCCCCAGCATTTT.

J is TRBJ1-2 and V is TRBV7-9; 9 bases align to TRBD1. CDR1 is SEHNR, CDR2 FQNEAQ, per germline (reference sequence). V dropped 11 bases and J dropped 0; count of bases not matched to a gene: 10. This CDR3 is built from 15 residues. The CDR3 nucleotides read TGTGCCGCCCGTCGGGACAGGGAGCCTAACTATGGCTACACCTTC. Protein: CAARRDREPNYGYTF.

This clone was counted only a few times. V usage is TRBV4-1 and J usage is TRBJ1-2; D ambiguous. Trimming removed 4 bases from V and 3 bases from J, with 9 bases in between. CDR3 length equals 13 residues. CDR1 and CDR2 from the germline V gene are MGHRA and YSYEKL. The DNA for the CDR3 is TGCGCCAGCAGCCCTGCGTCGGACTATGGCTACACCTTC. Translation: CASSPASDYGYTF.

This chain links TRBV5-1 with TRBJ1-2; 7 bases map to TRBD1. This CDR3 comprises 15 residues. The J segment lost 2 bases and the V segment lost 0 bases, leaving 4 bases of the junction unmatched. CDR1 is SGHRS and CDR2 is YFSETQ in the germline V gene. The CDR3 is CASSLGLGQNYGYTF. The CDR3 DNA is TGCGCCAGCAGCTTGGGCCTGGGACAGAACTATGGCTACACCTTC.

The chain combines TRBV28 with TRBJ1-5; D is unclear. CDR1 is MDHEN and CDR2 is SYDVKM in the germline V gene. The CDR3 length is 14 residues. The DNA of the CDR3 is TGTTCAGAACCTGACTACCATAGCAATCAGCCCCAGCATTTT. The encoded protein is CSEPDYHSNQPQHF.

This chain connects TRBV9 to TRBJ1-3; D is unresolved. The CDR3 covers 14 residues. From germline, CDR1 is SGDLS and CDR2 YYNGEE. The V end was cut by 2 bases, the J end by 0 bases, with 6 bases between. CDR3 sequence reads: CASSVEASGNTIYF. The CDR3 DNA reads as TGTGCCAGCAGCGTGGAGGCCTCTGGAAACACCATATATTTT. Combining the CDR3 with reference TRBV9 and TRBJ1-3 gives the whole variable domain DSGVTQTPKHLITATGQRVTLRCSPRSGDLSVYWYQQSLDQGLQFLIQYYNGEERAKGNILERFSAQQFPDLHSELNLSSLELGDSALYFCASSVEASGNTIYFGEGSWLTVV.

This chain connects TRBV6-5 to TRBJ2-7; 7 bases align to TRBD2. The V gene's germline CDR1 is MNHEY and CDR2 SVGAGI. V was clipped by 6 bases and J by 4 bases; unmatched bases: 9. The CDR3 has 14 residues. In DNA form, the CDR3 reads TGTGCCAGCAGCCGAATAGAGGGAGGGTACGAGCAGTACTTC. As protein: CASSRIEGGYEQYF.

CDR3 DNA sequence: TGTGCCAGCAGCCAAGCCGGGACTAGCGGGAGGTACAATGAGCAGTTCTTC. As protein: CASSQAGTSGRYNEQFF. The V gene is TRBV14, the J gene TRBJ2-1; 15 bases are shared with TRBD2. CDR1 is SGHDN and CDR2 is FVKESK in the germline V gene. The CDR3 is 17 residues long. V lost 1 base and J lost 4; bases outside the gene matches: 2.

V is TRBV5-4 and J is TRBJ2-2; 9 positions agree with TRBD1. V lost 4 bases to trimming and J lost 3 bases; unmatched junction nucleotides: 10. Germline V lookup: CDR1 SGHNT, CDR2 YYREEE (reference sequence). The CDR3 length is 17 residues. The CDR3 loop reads CASSPPGTGKDTGELFF. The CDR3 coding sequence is TGTGCCAGCAGCCCCCCCGGGACAGGGAAAGACACCGGGGAGCTGTTTTTT. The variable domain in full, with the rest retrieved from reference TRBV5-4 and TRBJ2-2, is ETGVTQSPTHLIKTRGQQVTLRCSSQSGHNTVSWYQQALGQGPQFIFQYYREEENGRGNFPPRFSGLQFPNYSSELNVNALELDDSALYLCASSPPGTGKDTGELFFGEGSRLTVL.

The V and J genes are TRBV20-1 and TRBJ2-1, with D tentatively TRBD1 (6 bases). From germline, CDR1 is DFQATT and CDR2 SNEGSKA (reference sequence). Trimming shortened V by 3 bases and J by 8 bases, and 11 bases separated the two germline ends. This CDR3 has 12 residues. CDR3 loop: CSASRQAYEQFF. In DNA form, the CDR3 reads TGCAGTGCTAGTCGACAGGCCTATGAGCAGTTCTTC.

CDR3 sequence: CASSRPFDGYTF. For the CDR3, the DNA is TGTGCCAGCAGCCGTCCTTTTGATGGCTACACCTTC. The gene calls are TRBV7-9 and TRBJ1-2; no clear D. Germline V gives CDR1 SEHNR, CDR2 FQNEAQ (reference sequence). Trimming removed 5 bases from V and 6 bases from J, with 10 bases in between. The length of the CDR3 is 12 residues.

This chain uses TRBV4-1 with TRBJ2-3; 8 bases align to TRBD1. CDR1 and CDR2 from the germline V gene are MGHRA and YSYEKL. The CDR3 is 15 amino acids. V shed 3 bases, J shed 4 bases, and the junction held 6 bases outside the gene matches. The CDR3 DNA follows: TGCGCCAGCAGCCACGTGATACAGGGGGCAGATACGCAGTATTTT. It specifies CASSHVIQGADTQYF.

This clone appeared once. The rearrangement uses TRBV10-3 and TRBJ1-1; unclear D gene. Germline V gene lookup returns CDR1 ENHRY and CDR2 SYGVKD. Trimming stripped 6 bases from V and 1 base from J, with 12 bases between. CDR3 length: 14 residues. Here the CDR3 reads CAIRMTLGNTEAFF. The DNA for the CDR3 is TGTGCCATCAGGATGACACTAGGGAACACTGAAGCTTTCTTT.

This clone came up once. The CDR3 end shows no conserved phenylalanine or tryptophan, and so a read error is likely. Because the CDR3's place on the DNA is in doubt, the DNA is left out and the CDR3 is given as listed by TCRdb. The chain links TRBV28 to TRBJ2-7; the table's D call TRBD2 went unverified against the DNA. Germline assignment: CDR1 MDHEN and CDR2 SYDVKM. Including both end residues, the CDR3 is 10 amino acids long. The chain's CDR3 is CASSSKPLAL.

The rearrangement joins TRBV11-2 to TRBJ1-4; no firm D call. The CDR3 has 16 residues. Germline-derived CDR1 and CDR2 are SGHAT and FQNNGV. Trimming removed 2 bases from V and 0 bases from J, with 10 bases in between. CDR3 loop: CASSLQRSATNEKLFF. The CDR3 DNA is TGTGCCAGCAGCTTACAGCGATCCGCAACTAATGAAAAACTGTTTTTT. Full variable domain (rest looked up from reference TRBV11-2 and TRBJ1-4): EAGVAQSPRYKIIEKRQSVAFWCNPISGHATLYWYQQILGQGPKLLIQFQNNGVVDDSQLPKDRFSAERLKGVDSTLKIQPAKLEDSAVYLCASSLQRSATNEKLFFGSGTQLSVL.

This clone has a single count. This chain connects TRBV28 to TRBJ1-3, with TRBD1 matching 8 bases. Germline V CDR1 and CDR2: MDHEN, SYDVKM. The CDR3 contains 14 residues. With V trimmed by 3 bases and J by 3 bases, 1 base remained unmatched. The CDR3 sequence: CASSFRGHGNTIYF. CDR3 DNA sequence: TGTGCCAGCAGTTTCAGGGGGCATGGAAACACCATATATTTT. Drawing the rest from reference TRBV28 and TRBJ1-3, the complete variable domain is DVKVTQSSRYLVKRTGEKVFLECVQDMDHENMFWYRQDPGLGLRLIYFSYDVKMKEKGDIPEGYSVSREKKERFSLILESASTNQTSMYLCASSFRGHGNTIYFGEGSWLTVV.

CDR3 amino acids: CASSVELYNEQFF. Here the CDR3 DNA reads TGTGCCAGCAGCGTAGAATTATACAATGAGCAGTTCTTC. This chain joins TRBV9 and TRBJ2-1; D remains unclear. V was shortened by 0 bases and J by 4 bases, with 5 bases between the two germline ends. The CDR3 is 13 residues long. CDR1 and CDR2 (germline): SGDLS, YYNGEE.